This T cell receptor (beta chain) was sequenced in a study of blood T cell repertoires in COVID-19. In the study overall: COVID-19 samples collected from the United States, Italy and Spain covered acute and convalescent phases. The cDNA or gDNA used as material had been derived from T cells, B-cell-depleted T cells, or PBMCs.

Per the authors' pipeline: For nucleated cells, counts were estimated from reference gene primer amplification. This table comes from immunoSEQ multiplex PCR, and its TCRdb copy is limited to in-frame clones, with some not included. That table gives V, J and clone size, and the DNA gave D and trimming. Of 210,000 or so clones listed, nearly 90% are singletons. The trim removed 7 bases at V and 4 bases at J, leaving 9 bases unmatched. The CDR3 has 14 residues. Germline CDR1 and CDR2: MDHEN and SYDVKM. In this sample, this clone turned up a few times. The TCR comes from a man between 45 and 60 years old with acute or convalescent COVID-19. Sequenced: peripheral blood. The chain is built from TRBV28 and TRBJ1-2; 7 bases map to TRBD1. The CDR3 region is CASKTHGTAYGYTF. The CDR3 DNA reads as TGTGCCAGCAAGACTCACGGGACAGCCTATGGCTACACCTTC.